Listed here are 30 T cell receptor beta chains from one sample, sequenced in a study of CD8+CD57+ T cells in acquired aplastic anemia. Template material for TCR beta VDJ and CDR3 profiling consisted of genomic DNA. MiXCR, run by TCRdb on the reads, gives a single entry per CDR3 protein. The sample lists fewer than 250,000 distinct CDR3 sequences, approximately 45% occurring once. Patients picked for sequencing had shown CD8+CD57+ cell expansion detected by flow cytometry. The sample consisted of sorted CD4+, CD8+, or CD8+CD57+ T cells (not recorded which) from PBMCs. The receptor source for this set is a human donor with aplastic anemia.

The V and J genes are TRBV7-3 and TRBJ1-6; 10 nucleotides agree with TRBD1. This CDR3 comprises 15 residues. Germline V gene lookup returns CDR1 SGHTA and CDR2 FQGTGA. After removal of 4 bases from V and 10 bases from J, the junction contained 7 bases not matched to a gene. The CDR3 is CASSSVGTGDSPLHF. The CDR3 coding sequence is TGTGCCAGCAGCTCTGTGGGGACAGGGGACTCACCCCTCCACTTT.

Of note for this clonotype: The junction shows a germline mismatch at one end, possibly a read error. CDR3 loop: CASSARSPELSSCEQYF. The CDR3 DNA follows: TGTGCCAGCAGTGCTAGGTCACCTGAGTTGAGCTCCTGCGAGCAGTACTTC. This chain joins TRBV25-1 and TRBJ2-7; D unclear. Germline V gene data show CDR1 as MGHDK and CDR2 as SYGVNS. The CDR3 consists of 17 residues.

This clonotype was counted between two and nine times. CDR3 in amino acids: CASSLAKEARGNQPQHF. The DNA for the CDR3 is TGTGCCAGCAGCTTGGCCAAGGAGGCAAGGGGCAATCAGCCCCAGCATTTT. The J gene is TRBJ1-5, the V gene TRBV5-6; no clear D gene. Germline V CDR1 and CDR2: SGHDT, YYEEEE. This CDR3 has 17 residues. V lost 0 bases to trimming and J lost 2 bases, with 15 bases between them.

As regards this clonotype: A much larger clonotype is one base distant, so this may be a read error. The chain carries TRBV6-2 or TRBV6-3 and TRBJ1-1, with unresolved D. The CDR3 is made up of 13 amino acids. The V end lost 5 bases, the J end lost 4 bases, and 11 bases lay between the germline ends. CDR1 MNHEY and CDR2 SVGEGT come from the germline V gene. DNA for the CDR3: TGTGCCAGCAGTCGGCCGCTACGCACTGAAGCTTTCTTT. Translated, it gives CASSRPLRTEAFF.

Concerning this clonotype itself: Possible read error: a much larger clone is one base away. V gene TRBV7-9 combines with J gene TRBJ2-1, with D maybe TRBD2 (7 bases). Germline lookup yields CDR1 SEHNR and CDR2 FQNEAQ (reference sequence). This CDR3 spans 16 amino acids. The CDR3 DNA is TGTGCCAGCAACTTAGGCCTCGGGGGGCACTACAATGAGCAGTTCTTC. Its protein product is CASNLGLGGHYNEQFF.

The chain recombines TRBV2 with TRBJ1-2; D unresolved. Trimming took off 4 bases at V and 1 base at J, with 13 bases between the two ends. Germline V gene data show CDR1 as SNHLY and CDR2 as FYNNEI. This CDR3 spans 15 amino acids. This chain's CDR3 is CASSAMAALNYGYTF. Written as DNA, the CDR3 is TGTGCCAGCAGTGCAATGGCTGCTCTTAACTATGGCTACACCTTC.

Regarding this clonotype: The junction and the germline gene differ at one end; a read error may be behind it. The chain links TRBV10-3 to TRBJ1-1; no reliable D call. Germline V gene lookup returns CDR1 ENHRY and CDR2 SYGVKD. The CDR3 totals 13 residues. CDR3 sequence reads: CDISSRRLTEAFF. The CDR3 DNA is TGTGACATCAGCTCCCGGCGATTAACTGAAGCTTTCTTT.

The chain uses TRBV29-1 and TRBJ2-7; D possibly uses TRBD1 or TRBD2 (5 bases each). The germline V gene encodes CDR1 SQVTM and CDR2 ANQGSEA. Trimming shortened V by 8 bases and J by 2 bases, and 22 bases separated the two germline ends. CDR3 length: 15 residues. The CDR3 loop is CSSEALGDHAYEQYF. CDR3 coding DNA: TGCAGCAGTGAAGCGCTTGGGGACCATGCCTACGAGCAGTACTTC.

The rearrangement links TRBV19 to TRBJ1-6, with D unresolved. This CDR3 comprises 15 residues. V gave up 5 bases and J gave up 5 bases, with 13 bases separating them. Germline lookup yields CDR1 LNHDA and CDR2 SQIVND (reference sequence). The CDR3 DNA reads TGTGCCAGTAGTCAAGGCCGACTCGATAATTCACCCCTCCACTTT. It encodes CASSQGRLDNSPLHF.

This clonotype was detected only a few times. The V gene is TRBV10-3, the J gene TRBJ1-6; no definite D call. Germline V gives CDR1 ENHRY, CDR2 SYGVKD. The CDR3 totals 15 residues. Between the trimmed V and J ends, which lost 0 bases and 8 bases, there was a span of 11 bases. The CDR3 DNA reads TGTGCCATCAGTGAGTCGGTGATGGTTTATTCACCCCTCCACTTT. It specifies CAISESVMVYSPLHF.

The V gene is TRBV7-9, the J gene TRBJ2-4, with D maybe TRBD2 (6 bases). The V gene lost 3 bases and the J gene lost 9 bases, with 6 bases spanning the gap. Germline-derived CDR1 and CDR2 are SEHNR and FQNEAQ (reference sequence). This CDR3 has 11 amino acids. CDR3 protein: CASSLEGIQYF. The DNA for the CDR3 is TGTGCCAGCAGCTTGGAGGGCATTCAGTACTTC.

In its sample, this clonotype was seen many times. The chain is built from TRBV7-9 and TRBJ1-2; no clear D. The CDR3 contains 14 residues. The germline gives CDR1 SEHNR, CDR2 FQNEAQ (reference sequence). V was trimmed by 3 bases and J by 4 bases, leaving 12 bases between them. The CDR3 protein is CASSFRWILYGYTF. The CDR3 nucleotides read TGTGCCAGCAGCTTCCGTTGGATACTCTATGGCTACACCTTC.

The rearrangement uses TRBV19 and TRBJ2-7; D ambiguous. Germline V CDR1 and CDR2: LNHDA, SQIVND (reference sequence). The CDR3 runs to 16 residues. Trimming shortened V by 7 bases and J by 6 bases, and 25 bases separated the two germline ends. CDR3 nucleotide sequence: TGTGCCAGTACCCCCCGCCCCCACATTACTTTCTCCGAGCAGTACTTC. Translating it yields CASTPRPHITFSEQYF.

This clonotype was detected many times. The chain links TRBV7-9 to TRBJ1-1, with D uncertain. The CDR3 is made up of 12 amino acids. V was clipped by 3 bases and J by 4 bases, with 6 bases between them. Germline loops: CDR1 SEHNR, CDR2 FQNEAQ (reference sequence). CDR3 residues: CASSFKGTEAFF. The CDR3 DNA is TGTGCCAGCAGCTTTAAAGGCACTGAAGCTTTCTTT.

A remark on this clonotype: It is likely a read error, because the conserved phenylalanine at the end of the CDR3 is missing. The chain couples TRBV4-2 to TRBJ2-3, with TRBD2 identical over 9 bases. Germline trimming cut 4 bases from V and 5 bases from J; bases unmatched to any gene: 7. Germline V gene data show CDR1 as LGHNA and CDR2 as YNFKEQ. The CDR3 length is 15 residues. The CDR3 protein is CASSPSRGGVDTQYL. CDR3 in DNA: TGTGCCAGCAGCCCGTCTCGCGGGGGGGTAGATACGCAGTATCTT.

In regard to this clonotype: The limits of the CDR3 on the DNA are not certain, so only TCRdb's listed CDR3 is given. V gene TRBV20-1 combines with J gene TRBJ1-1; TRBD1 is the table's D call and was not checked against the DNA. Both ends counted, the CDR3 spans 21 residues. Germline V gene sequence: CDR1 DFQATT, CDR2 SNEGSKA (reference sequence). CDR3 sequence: CSARDSLNTEAFFGQGTEAFF.

DNA of the CDR3: TGTGCCAGCAGCTTTGGAAGCCACAATGAGCAGTTCTTC. Translating gives CASSFGSHNEQFF. The chain uses TRBV7-9 and TRBJ2-1, with D unresolved. CDR1 is SEHNR, CDR2 FQNEAQ, per germline (reference sequence). The CDR3 sequence is 13 residues long. V shed 3 bases and J shed 5 bases, with 8 bases lying between them.

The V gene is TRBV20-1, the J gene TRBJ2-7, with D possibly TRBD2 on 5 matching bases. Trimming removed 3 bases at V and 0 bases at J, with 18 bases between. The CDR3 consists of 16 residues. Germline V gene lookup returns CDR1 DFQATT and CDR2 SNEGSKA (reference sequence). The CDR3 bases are TGCAGTGCTAGTCACTTTCGGGGTAGTGCCTCCTACGAGCAGTACTTC. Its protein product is CSASHFRGSASYEQYF.

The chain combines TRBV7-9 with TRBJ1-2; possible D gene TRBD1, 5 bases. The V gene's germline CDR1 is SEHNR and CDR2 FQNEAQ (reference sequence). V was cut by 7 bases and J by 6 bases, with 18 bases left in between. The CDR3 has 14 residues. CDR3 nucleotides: TGTGCCAGCACCTTCGGGGGGAGAGGGGATGGCTACACCTTC. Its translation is CASTFGGRGDGYTF. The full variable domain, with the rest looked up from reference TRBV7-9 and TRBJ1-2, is DTGVSQNPRHKITKRGQNVTFRCDPISEHNRLYWYRQTLGQGPEFLTYFQNEAQLEKSRLLSDRFSAERPKGSFSTLEIQRTEQGDSAMYLCASTFGGRGDGYTFGSGTRLTVV.

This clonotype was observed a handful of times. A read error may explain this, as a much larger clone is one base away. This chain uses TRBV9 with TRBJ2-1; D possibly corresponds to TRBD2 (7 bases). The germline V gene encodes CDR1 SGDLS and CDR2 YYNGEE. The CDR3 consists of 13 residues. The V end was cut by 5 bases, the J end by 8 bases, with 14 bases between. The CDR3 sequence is CASRSGEGDEQFF. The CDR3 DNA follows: TGTGCCAGCAGGTCCGGGGAGGGGGATGAGCAGTTCTTC.

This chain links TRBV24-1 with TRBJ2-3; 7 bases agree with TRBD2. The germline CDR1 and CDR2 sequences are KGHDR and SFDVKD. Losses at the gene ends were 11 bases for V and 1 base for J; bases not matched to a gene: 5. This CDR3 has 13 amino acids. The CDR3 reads CASEAGGTDTQYF. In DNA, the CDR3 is TGTGCCAGCGAGGCGGGGGGCACAGATACGCAGTATTTT.

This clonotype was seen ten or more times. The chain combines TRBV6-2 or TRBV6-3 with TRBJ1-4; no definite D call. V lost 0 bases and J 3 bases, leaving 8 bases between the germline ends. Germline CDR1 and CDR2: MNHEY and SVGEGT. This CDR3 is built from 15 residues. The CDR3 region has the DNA TGTGCCAGCAGTTACTCGAGACGGCCTAATGAAAAACTGTTTTTT. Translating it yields CASSYSRRPNEKLFF.

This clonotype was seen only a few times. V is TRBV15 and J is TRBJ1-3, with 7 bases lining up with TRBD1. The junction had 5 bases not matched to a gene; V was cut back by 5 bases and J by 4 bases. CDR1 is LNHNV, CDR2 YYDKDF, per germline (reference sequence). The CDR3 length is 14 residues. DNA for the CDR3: TGTGCCACCAGCCCGACAGGGAGGGGAAACACCATATATTTT. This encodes CATSPTGRGNTIYF. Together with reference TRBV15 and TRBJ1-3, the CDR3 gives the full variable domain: DAMVIQNPRYQVTQFGKPVTLSCSQTLNHNVMYWYQQKSSQAPKLLFHYYDKDFNNEADTPDNFQSRRPNTSFCFLDIRSPGLGDTAMYLCATSPTGRGNTIYFGEGSWLTVV.

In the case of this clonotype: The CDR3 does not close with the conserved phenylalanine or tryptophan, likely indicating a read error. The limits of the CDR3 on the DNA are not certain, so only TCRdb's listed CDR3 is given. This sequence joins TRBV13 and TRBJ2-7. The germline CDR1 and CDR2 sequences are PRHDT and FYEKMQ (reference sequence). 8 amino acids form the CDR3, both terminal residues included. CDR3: CASSQLGL.

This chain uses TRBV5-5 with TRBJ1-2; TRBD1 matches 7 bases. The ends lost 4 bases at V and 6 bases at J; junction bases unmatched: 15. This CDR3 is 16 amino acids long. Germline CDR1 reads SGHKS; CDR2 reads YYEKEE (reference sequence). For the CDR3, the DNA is TGTGCCAGCAGCCATCATAAAAAGGGACAGTCACATGGCTACACCTTC. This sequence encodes CASSHHKKGQSHGYTF.

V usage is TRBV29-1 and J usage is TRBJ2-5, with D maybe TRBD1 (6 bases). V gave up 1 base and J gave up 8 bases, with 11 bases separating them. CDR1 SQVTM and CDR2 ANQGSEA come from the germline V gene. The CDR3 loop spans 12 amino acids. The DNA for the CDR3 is TGCAGCGTTGAAGGGGGGCAAGTCACCCAGTACTTC. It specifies CSVEGGQVTQYF.

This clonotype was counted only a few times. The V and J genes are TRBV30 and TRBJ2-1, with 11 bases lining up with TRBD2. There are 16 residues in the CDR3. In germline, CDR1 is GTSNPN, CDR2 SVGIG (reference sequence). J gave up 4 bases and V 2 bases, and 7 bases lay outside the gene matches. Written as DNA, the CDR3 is TGTGCCTGGAGTATAAGGACTAGCGGGCCATACAATGAGCAGTTCTTC. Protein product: CAWSIRTSGPYNEQFF.

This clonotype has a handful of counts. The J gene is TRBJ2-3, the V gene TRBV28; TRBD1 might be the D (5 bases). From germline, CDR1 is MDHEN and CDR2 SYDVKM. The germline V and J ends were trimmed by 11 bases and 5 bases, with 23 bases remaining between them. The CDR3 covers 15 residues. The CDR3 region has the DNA TGTGCCGCTCTTTCTGGGGCTAGAGGAAAAGATACGCAGTATTTT. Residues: CAALSGARGKDTQYF.

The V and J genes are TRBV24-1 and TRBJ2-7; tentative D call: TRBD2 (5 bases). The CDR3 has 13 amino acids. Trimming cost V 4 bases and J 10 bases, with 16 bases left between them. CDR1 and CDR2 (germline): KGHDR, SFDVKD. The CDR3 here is CATSEPGTPLQYF. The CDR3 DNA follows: TGTGCCACCAGTGAGCCGGGAACTCCTCTCCAGTACTTC.

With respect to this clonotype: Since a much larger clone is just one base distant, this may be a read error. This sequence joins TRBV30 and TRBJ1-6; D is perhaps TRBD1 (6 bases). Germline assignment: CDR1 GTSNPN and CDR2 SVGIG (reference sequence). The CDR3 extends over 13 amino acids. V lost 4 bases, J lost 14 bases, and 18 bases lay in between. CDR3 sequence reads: CAWTQGTPEALHF. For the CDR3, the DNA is TGTGCCTGGACCCAAGGGACACCCGAAGCCCTCCACTTT.